The 20 T cell receptor beta chains given below trace back to one sample, sequenced in a study of T cell responses to AZD1222 COVID-19 vaccine. Sequenced by immunoSEQ multiplex PCR; TCRdb stores in-frame clones only, minus some. Seen here are 140,000 or so clones, approximately 90% observed once, and the top ten hold approximately 3.7%. The sequencing used peripheral blood, collected 28 days after the second AZD1222 dose. The receptor set was obtained from an adult who received the AZD1222 COVID-19 vaccine.

This clone was detected once. The chain employs TRBV6-7 and TRBJ1-1, with TRBD1 as a possible D gene (6 bases). TRBV6-7 is reported as an ORF; its role is uncertain. The CDR3 sequence is 14 residues long. V shed 0 bases and J shed 6 bases, with 11 bases lying between them. The CDR3 here is CASSYSIRGPEAFF. The CDR3 nucleotides are TGTGCCAGCAGTTACTCGATCAGGGGACCTGAAGCTTTCTTT.

The V and J genes are TRBV19 and TRBJ1-1, with 7 nucleotides matching TRBD1. Germline-derived CDR1 and CDR2 are LNHDA and SQIVND (reference sequence). The CDR3 length is 12 residues. After removal of 7 bases from V and 7 bases from J, the junction contained 6 bases not matched to a gene. The CDR3: CASIGGVGEAFF. In nucleotides, the CDR3 is TGTGCCAGTATAGGGGGCGTTGGTGAAGCTTTCTTT.

This clone was recorded once. V usage is TRBV3-1 (or the pseudogene TRBV3-2) and J usage is TRBJ1-2; tentative D call: TRBD1 (6 bases). From germline, CDR1 is LGHDT and CDR2 YNNKEL (reference sequence). Trimming shortened V by 0 bases and J by 4 bases, and 15 bases separated the two germline ends. The CDR3 extends over 16 amino acids. The CDR3 DNA sequence: TGTGCCAGCAGCCAAGATCCGGGACAAGACCTCTATGGCTACACCTTC. It encodes CASSQDPGQDLYGYTF.

J is TRBJ2-2 and V is TRBV27; TRBD2 agrees at 15 bases. The CDR3 contains 20 residues. The V gene end was trimmed by 2 bases and the J gene end by 5 bases; junction bases not matched to a gene: 12. CDR1 MNHEY and CDR2 SMNVEV come from the germline V gene (reference sequence). CDR3 loop: CASSLKGKPGTSGRTGELFF. Written as DNA, the CDR3 is TGTGCCAGCAGTTTAAAAGGGAAACCCGGGACTAGCGGGAGGACCGGGGAGCTGTTTTTT.

CDR3 bases: TGTGCCAGCAGTCTTACAGGGAGGACTGAAGCTTTCTTT. Its translation: CASSLTGRTEAFF. The genes are TRBV6-2 or TRBV6-3 and TRBJ1-1; TRBD1 might be the D (6 bases). Germline loops: CDR1 MNHEY, CDR2 SVGEGT. Trimming pared 5 bases from V and 5 bases from J, leaving 12 bases between. This CDR3 is built from 13 residues.

V and J are TRBV27 and TRBJ2-7, with 8 bases that match TRBD1. CDR1 is MNHEY and CDR2 is SMNVEV in the germline V gene (reference sequence). The CDR3 sequence is 13 residues long. J was trimmed by 5 bases and V by 3 bases; bases with no gene match: 3. CDR3 region: CASSFDRGHEQYF. CDR3 DNA: TGTGCCAGCAGTTTCGACAGGGGTCACGAGCAGTACTTC.

V is TRBV19 and J is TRBJ2-4, with D perhaps matching TRBD1 or TRBD2 (5 bases each). The CDR3 totals 13 residues. Trimming cost V 7 bases and J 1 base, with 8 bases left between them. CDR1 LNHDA and CDR2 SQIVND come from the germline V gene (reference sequence). Written as DNA, the CDR3 is TGTGCCAGTACGTGGGGGGCCAAAAACATTCAGTACTTC. This encodes CASTWGAKNIQYF.

The CDR3 DNA reads as TGTGCCAGCAGCCAAGATGGGTACACTGAAGCTTTCTTT. Protein: CASSQDGYTEAFF. The chain has TRBV3-1 (or the pseudogene TRBV3-2) and TRBJ1-1; unclear D gene. Germline V CDR1 and CDR2: LGHDT, YNNKEL (reference sequence). V lost 0 bases, J lost 3 bases, and 5 bases lay in between. The CDR3 is 13 amino acids.

V and J are TRBV24-1 and TRBJ2-1, with TRBD1 as a possible D gene (6 bases). CDR3 length: 14 residues. CDR1 and CDR2 from the germline V gene are KGHDR and SFDVKD. V was pared by 3 bases and J by 6 bases, with 11 bases between. The CDR3 is CATSDPQGSNEQFF. As DNA, the CDR3 is TGTGCCACCAGTGATCCTCAGGGGAGCAATGAGCAGTTCTTC.

This clone was detected once. The rearrangement joins TRBV6-2 or TRBV6-3 to TRBJ2-1, with D tentatively TRBD2 (5 bases). CDR1 and CDR2 from the germline V gene are MNHEY and SVGEGT. Between the trimmed V and J ends, which lost 7 bases and 8 bases, there was a span of 18 bases. The CDR3 is 14 residues long. CDR3 residues: CASIPREAVDEQFF. In DNA, the CDR3 is TGTGCCAGCATCCCCCGGGAAGCAGTCGATGAGCAGTTCTTC.

The chain is built from TRBV12-3 or TRBV12-4 and TRBJ2-5; D is perhaps TRBD1 or TRBD2 (7 bases each). V was trimmed by 5 bases and J by 10 bases, leaving 14 bases between them. The CDR3 contains 12 residues. The CDR3: CASSNRGGSQYF. CDR3 DNA: TGTGCCAGCAGTAACAGGGGCGGGAGCCAGTACTTC.

The V gene is TRBV7-2, the J gene TRBJ1-4; TRBD1 might be the D (6 bases). The CDR3 covers 15 residues. V was shortened by 2 bases and J by 2 bases, with 9 bases between the two germline ends. Germline V gives CDR1 SGHTA, CDR2 FQGNSA. CDR3 amino acids: CASSLQGRTNEKLFF. The CDR3 nucleotides are TGTGCCAGCAGCTTACAGGGGCGCACTAATGAAAAACTGTTTTTT. The full variable domain, its missing parts supplied by reference TRBV7-2 and TRBJ1-4, is GAGVSQSPSNKVTEKGKDVELRCDPISGHTALYWYRQSLGQGLEFLIYFQGNSAPDKSGLPSDRFSAERTGGSVSTLTIQRTQQEDSAVYLCASSLQGRTNEKLFFGSGTQLSVL.

The chain has TRBV6-4 and TRBJ2-7; D is unclear. The V gene's germline CDR1 is MRHNA and CDR2 SNTAGT. V was pared by 7 bases and J by 0 bases, with 7 bases between. The CDR3 is 12 residues long. The CDR3 DNA follows: TGTGCCAGCACCCCCAGCTCCTACGAGCAGTACTTC. Its protein is CASTPSSYEQYF.

CDR3 protein: CSASLGVTSSYEQYF. The CDR3 bases are TGCAGTGCTAGTCTCGGAGTAACCAGCTCCTACGAGCAGTACTTC. V is TRBV20-1 and J is TRBJ2-7; no clear D. The CDR3 sequence is 15 residues long. Germline V gives CDR1 DFQATT, CDR2 SNEGSKA (reference sequence). Trimming left V 3 bases short and J 0 bases short, with 15 bases between.

V usage is TRBV29-1 and J usage is TRBJ1-2, with TRBD1 matching over 8 bases. The germline gives CDR1 SQVTM, CDR2 ANQGSEA. The CDR3 totals 10 residues. The CDR3 region is CGQGADGYTF. The CDR3 DNA reads TGCGGCCAGGGGGCCGATGGCTACACCTTC.

This chain uses TRBV7-2 with TRBJ1-5, with unresolved D. The V gene's germline CDR1 is SGHTA and CDR2 FQGNSA. The V end was cut by 2 bases, the J end by 3 bases, with 8 bases between. CDR3 length equals 14 residues. The CDR3: CASSLRGPNQPQHF. The CDR3 DNA sequence: TGTGCCAGCAGCTTACGGGGTCCCAATCAGCCCCAGCATTTT.

V is TRBV7-2 and J is TRBJ2-7, with D uncertain. The CDR3 loop spans 14 amino acids. CDR1 is SGHTA and CDR2 is FQGNSA in the germline V gene. Trimming took off 3 bases at V and 3 bases at J, with 12 bases between the two ends. CDR3 bases: TGTGCCAGCAGCTTTTCGTCAGATTACTACGAGCAGTACTTC. It codes for CASSFSSDYYEQYF.

The rearrangement joins TRBV7-8 to TRBJ1-2, with D tentatively TRBD1 (5 bases). V was pared by 5 bases and J by 6 bases, with 13 bases between. Germline V gene sequence: CDR1 SGHVS, CDR2 FQNEAQ. The CDR3 extends over 13 amino acids. The CDR3 nucleotides are TGTGCCAGCAGCCTTTTAGGGGTGAATGGCTACACCTTC. Translated, it gives CASSLLGVNGYTF.

This rearrangement joins TRBV19 to TRBJ2-1; 10 nucleotides agree with TRBD2. Germline V gene sequence: CDR1 LNHDA, CDR2 SQIVND (reference sequence). V trimming: 5 bases; J trimming: 0 bases; junction bases outside the gene matches: 7. CDR3 size: 17 residues. This CDR3 is CASSPSLAGVSYNEQFF. CDR3 in DNA: TGTGCCAGTAGTCCTTCTCTAGCGGGAGTCTCCTACAATGAGCAGTTCTTC.

The rearrangement links TRBV23-1 to TRBJ2-7; D perhaps matches TRBD2 (5 bases). TRBV23-1 is assigned to the ORF class and has an uncertain function. This CDR3 region has 13 residues. Trimming took off 6 bases at V and 3 bases at J, with 12 bases between the two ends. DNA for the CDR3: TGCGCCAGCAGACCGACGGGGAGCTACGAGCAGTACTTC. Protein sequence: CASRPTGSYEQYF.